The 13 T cell receptor beta chains below all came from one sample that was sequenced in a study of T-cell memory formation after mild COVID-19. TCRdb analysed the 5' RACE reads with MiXCR anew, one entry per CDR3 protein. The repertoire holds hundreds of thousands of distinct CDR3 sequences, with roughly 13% as singletons. Source material: PBMCs or a T cell subset sorted from them (not recorded which). These receptors came from a man younger than 35 who had mild COVID-19 (a few samples of this study predate the infection). Cell type and time point are not known.

A few counts support this clonotype. The V and J genes are TRBV7-2 and TRBJ2-1; 7 bases line up with TRBD1. The CDR3 consists of 12 residues. Unmatched junction bases numbered 7, after V lost 4 bases and J lost 13 bases. Germline CDR1 and CDR2: SGHTA and FQGNSA. CDR3 sequence: CASSSRDRAQFF. CDR3 nucleotide sequence: TGTGCCAGCAGCTCGAGGGACAGAGCCCAGTTCTTC.

CDR3 sequence reads: CASSFSVAGELFF. Written as DNA, the CDR3 is TGTGCCAGCAGTTTCAGTGTTGCCGGGGAGCTGTTTTTT. The gene calls are TRBV12-3 or TRBV12-4 and TRBJ2-2; D not resolved. Deletions cut 3 bases from V and 6 bases from J, with 8 bases between. The CDR3 extends over 13 amino acids.

This chain uses TRBV14 with TRBJ1-4; no clear D gene. This CDR3 has 16 residues. Germline V gives CDR1 SGHDN, CDR2 FVKESK. The V and J ends lost 4 bases and 2 bases respectively, with 14 bases between them. The CDR3 here is CASSLRPGLTNEKLFF. The CDR3 DNA is TGTGCCAGCAGCCTCAGACCAGGATTGACTAATGAAAAACTGTTTTTT.

Regarding this clonotype: One end of the junction fails to match germline, which may point to a read error. This sequence joins TRBV5-1 and TRBJ1-1; 9 bases line up with TRBD1. Germline values: CDR1 SGHRS, CDR2 YFSETQ. The CDR3 has 15 residues. CDR3 DNA sequence: TGCGCCAGCAGATTGGGACAGGGATTGGACACTGAAGCTTTCTTT. Protein: CASRLGQGLDTEAFF.

This clonotype has only a few counts. The genes are TRBV30 and TRBJ2-7; 7 bases agree with TRBD1. The CDR3 contains 14 residues. The V gene's germline CDR1 is GTSNPN and CDR2 SVGIG (reference sequence). Losses at the gene ends were 3 bases for V and 7 bases for J; bases not matched to a gene: 12. CDR3 nucleotides: TGTGCCTGGAGCTCCGGGACAGTTCTCGGGGAGCAGTACTTC. Protein product: CAWSSGTVLGEQYF.

The rearrangement uses TRBV7-9 and TRBJ2-1; 7 nucleotides align to TRBD2. The CDR3 has 16 residues. The germline CDR1 and CDR2 sequences are SEHNR and FQNEAQ (reference sequence). V lost 7 bases to trimming and J lost 6 bases; unmatched junction nucleotides: 15. The CDR3 DNA sequence: TGTGCCAGCATCAAGGGGTCCCAGCGGGGTTTCAATGAGCAGTTCTTC. Protein sequence: CASIKGSQRGFNEQFF.

This sequence joins TRBV5-1 and TRBJ1-1; perhaps TRBD1 as D (5 bases). The CDR3 runs to 15 residues. Germline V gives CDR1 SGHRS, CDR2 YFSETQ. Trimming shortened V by 2 bases and J by 0 bases, and 11 bases separated the two germline ends. CDR3 sequence (DNA): TGCGCCAGCAGCTTCTCAGGGCGGATGAACACTGAAGCTTTCTTT. Protein sequence: CASSFSGRMNTEAFF.

This clonotype was picked up a small number of times. The J gene is TRBJ1-2, the V gene TRBV9; no reliable D call. The CDR3 is 12 residues long. Germline V gives CDR1 SGDLS, CDR2 YYNGEE. The ends were cut back, 3 bases at V and 8 bases at J, with 11 bases in the middle. The CDR3 here is CASSARNRGYTF. The CDR3 DNA sequence: TGTGCCAGCAGCGCCAGGAACAGAGGCTACACCTTC.

This clonotype was detected many times. The chain links TRBV7-6 to TRBJ1-3; 7 bases agree with TRBD1. The V gene end was trimmed by 7 bases and the J gene end by 4 bases; junction bases not matched to a gene: 1. There are 12 residues in the CDR3. Germline CDR1 is SGHVS and CDR2 is FNYEAQ. The CDR3 is CASTGGGNTIYF. The CDR3 coding sequence is TGTGCCAGCACAGGGGGGGGAAACACCATATATTTT.

This clonotype occurred a few times. V is TRBV4-3 and J is TRBJ1-5; D uncertain. The germline gives CDR1 LGHNA, CDR2 YSLEER. Trimming took 0 bases from V and 0 from J, leaving 9 bases between them. This CDR3 contains 16 residues. DNA of the CDR3: TGCGCCAGCAGCCAAGATTACGCGGGTAGCAATCAGCCCCAGCATTTT. Its translation is CASSQDYAGSNQPQHF.

The rearrangement uses TRBV12-3 or TRBV12-4 and TRBJ1-5, with TRBD1 matching over 7 bases. The CDR3 sequence is 14 residues long. V shed 6 bases, J shed 2 bases, and the junction held 4 bases outside the gene matches. CDR3 nucleotides: TGTGCCAGCAGAAGAGGACAGGGCAATCAGCCCCAGCATTTT. Protein sequence: CASRRGQGNQPQHF.

This clonotype turned up a few times. The V call is TRBV20-1, the J call TRBJ1-2; D is ambiguous. The ends were cut back, 5 bases at V and 4 bases at J, with 14 bases in the middle. CDR1 and CDR2 (germline): DFQATT, SNEGSKA (reference sequence). The CDR3 totals 13 residues. The CDR3 spells CSAYPGEGYGYTF. The CDR3 nucleotides read TGCAGTGCTTATCCTGGGGAGGGCTATGGCTACACCTTC.

The rearrangement uses TRBV20-1 and TRBJ2-5; D ambiguous. The germline gives CDR1 DFQATT, CDR2 SNEGSKA (reference sequence). V dropped 1 base and J dropped 5 bases, with 17 bases sitting between them. The CDR3 runs to 15 residues. CDR3 nucleotide sequence: TGCAGTGCTAGAGCAGATGCCAGTCTTTGGGAGACCCAGTACTTC. Residues: CSARADASLWETQYF.